This T cell receptor (beta chain) appears in the sequencing data of a study of OX40 agonist ivuxolimab in advanced cancers. The junction had 12 bases not matched to a gene; V was cut back by 5 bases and J by 5 bases. This CDR3 is built from 16 residues. Germline loops: CDR1 SGHTA, CDR2 FQGTGA. Study results and caveats: Dosing at 0.1 to 3.0 mg/kg was accompanied by clonal expansion of CD4+ and CD8+ blood T cells by week 6.

Details on this clone: What it binds is not known.

Using immunoSEQ multiplex PCR, the repertoire was profiled, and TCRdb retains in-frame clones only, with some absent. The top ten clones hold approximately 2% of a sample with about 85,000 clones, 80% to 90% of them seen once. The receptor was derived from an adult with an advanced solid tumor such as melanoma, head and neck, liver or kidney cancer. The sequencing used CD4+ or CD8+ T cells sorted from blood, collected in a trial of the OX40 agonist ivuxolimab. The rearrangement joins TRBV7-3 to TRBJ2-1; 7 bases are shared with TRBD2. This CDR3 reads CASSRDLGGGHNEQFF. As DNA, the CDR3 is TGTGCCAGCAGCCGAGACCTAGGCGGGGGACACAATGAGCAGTTCTTC.